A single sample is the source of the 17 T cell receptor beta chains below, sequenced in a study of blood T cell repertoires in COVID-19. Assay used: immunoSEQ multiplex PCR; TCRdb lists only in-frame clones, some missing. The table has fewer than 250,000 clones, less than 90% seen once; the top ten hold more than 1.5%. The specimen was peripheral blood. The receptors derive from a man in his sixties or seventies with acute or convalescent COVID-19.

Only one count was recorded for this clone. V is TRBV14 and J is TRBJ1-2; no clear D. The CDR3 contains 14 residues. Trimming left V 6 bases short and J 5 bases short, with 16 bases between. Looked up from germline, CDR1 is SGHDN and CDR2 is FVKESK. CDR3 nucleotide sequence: TGTGCCAGCAGTGACCCGACTCAAGGTTATGGCTACACCTTC. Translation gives CASSDPTQGYGYTF.

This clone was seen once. In DNA form, the CDR3 reads TGTGCCAGCAGTTCATTAGTCGCTAACTATGGCTACACCTTC. It codes for CASSSLVANYGYTF. This chain connects TRBV2 to TRBJ1-2; D remains unclear. Trimming shortened V by 5 bases and J by 0 bases, and 10 bases separated the two germline ends. Germline CDR1 and CDR2: SNHLY and FYNNEI. This CDR3 contains 14 residues.

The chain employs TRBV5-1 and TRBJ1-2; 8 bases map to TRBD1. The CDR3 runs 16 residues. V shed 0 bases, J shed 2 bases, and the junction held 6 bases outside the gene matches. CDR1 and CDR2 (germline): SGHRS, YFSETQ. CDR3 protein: CASSLAEDRANYGYTF. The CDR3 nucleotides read TGCGCCAGCAGCTTGGCCGAGGACAGGGCCAACTATGGCTACACCTTC.

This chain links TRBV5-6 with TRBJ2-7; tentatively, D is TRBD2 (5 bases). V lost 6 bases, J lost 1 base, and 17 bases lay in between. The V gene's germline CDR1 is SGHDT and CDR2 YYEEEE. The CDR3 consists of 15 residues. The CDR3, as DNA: TGTGCCAGCACAAGGGTGGGAGCCCTATCCTACGAGCAGTACTTC. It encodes CASTRVGALSYEQYF.

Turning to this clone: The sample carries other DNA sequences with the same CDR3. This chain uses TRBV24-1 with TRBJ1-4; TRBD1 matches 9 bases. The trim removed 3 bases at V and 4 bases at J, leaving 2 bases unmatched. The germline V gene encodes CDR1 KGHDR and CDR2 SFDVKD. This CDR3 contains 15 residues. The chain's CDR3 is CATSDPGQGNEKLFF. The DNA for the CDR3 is TGTGCCACCAGTGATCCGGGACAGGGTAATGAAAAACTGTTTTTT.

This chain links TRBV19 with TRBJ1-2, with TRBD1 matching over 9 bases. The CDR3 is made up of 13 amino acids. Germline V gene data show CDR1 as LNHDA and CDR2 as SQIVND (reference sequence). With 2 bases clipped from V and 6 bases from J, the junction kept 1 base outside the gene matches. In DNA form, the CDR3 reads TGTGCCAGTAGTATAAGGGACAGGGATGGCTACACCTTC. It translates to CASSIRDRDGYTF.

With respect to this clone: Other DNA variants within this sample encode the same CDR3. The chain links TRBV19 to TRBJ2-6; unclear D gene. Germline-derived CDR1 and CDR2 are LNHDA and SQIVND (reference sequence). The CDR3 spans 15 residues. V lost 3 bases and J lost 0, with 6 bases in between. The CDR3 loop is CASSMISSGANVLTF. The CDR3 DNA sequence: TGTGCCAGTAGTATGATTAGCTCTGGGGCCAACGTCCTGACTTTC.

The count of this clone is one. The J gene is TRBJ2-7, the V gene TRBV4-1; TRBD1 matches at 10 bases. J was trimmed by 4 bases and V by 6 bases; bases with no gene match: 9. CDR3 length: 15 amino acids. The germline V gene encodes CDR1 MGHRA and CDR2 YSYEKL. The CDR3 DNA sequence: TGCGCCAGCAGTCGAGGACAGGGGGGACAGTACGAGCAGTACTTC. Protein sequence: CASSRGQGGQYEQYF.

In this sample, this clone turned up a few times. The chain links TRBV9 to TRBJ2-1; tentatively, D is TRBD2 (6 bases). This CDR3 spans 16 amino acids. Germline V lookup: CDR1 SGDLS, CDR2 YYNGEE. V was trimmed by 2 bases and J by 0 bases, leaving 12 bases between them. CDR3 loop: CASSVRDLSSYNEQFF. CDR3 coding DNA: TGTGCCAGCAGCGTGCGGGACTTAAGCTCCTACAATGAGCAGTTCTTC.

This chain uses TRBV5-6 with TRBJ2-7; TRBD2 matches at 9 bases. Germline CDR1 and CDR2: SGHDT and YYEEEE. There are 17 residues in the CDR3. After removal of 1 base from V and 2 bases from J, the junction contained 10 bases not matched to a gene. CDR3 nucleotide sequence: TGTGCCAGCAGCTTGATAGCGGGAGAATCGGGGACCTACGAGCAGTACTTC. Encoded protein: CASSLIAGESGTYEQYF.

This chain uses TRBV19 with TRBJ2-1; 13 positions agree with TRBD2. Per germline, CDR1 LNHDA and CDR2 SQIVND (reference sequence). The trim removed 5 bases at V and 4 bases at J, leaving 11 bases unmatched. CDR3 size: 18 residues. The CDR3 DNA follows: TGTGCCAGTAGTCATAAACTACGGGGACTAGCGGGATACAATGAGCAGTTCTTC. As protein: CASSHKLRGLAGYNEQFF.

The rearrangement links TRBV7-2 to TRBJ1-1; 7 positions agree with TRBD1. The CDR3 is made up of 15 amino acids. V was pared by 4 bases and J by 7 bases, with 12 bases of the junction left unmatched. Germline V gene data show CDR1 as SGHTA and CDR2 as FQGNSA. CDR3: CASSSRQTGLGEAFF. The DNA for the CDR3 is TGTGCCAGCAGCTCTCGACAGACAGGGTTGGGTGAAGCTTTCTTT.

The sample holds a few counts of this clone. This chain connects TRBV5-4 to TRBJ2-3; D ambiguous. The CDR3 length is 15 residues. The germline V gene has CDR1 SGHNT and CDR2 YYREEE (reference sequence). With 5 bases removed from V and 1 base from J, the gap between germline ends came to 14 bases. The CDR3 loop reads CASSYDISGTDTQYF. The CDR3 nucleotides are TGTGCCAGCAGTTATGACATATCAGGCACAGATACGCAGTATTTT. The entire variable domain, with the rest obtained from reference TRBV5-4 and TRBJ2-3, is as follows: ETGVTQSPTHLIKTRGQQVTLRCSSQSGHNTVSWYQQALGQGPQFIFQYYREEENGRGNFPPRFSGLQFPNYSSELNVNALELDDSALYLCASSYDISGTDTQYFGPGTRLTVL.

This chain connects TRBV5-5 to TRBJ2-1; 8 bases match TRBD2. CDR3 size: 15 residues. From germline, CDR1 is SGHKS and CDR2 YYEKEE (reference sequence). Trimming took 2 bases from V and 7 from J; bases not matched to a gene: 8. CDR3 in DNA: TGTGCCAGCAGCTTTTCTCGGGAGGGGGGGAATGAGCAGTTCTTC. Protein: CASSFSREGGNEQFF.

CDR3: CATSRDMAAGDYNEQFF. The CDR3 bases are TGTGCCACCAGCAGAGATATGGCAGCGGGGGACTACAATGAGCAGTTCTTC. The V and J genes are TRBV15 and TRBJ2-1; TRBD2 matches 8 bases. Germline V lookup: CDR1 LNHNV, CDR2 YYDKDF (reference sequence). Germline trimming cut 0 bases from V and 3 bases from J; bases unmatched to any gene: 7. The CDR3 runs to 17 residues.

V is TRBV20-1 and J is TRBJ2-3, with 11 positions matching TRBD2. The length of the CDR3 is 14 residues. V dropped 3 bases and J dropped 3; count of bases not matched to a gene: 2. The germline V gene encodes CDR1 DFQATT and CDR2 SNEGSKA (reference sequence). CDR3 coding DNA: TGCAGTGCTAGTAGCGGGAGGGGGACAGATACGCAGTATTTT. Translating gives CSASSGRGTDTQYF.

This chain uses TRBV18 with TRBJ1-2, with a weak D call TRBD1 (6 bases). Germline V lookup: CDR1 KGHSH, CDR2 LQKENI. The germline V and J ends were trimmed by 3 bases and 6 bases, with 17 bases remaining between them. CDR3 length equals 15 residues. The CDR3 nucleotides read TGTGCCAGCTCACCCGCTCAGGGGAGTAAGGATGGCTACACCTTC. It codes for CASSPAQGSKDGYTF.